This TCR beta chain emerged from a study of cytomegalovirus exposure and HLA in healthy donors. CDR1 SEHNR and CDR2 FQNEAQ come from the germline V gene (reference sequence). The CDR3 contains 12 residues. V shed 5 bases, J shed 10 bases, and the junction held 5 bases outside the gene matches. Turning to this clone: The antigen is undetermined.

Study results and limitations: The study recorded 150 to 200 TCR beta chains that were cytomegalovirus-associated. A later analysis linked a missense DCLRE1C variant to TCR beta V- and J-gene trimming. Many donors shared some public TCRs, even though most TCR sequences were rare.

PCR amplification relied on 60 Vbeta primers (plus 13 Jbeta primers). The assay was immunoSEQ multiplex PCR, and TCRdb's table has in-frame clones only and misses some. Of 58,000 or so clones in the sample, roughly 70% were seen once. Each of the donors was a healthy bone marrow donor. Sequencing was performed on PBMCs. The TCR was taken from a man in his fifties or sixties in good health and CMV-seropositive. J is TRBJ1-1 and V is TRBV7-9; 9 bases align to TRBD1. CDR3 amino acids: CASSQPGQGAFF. As DNA, the CDR3 is TGTGCCAGCAGCCAACCGGGACAGGGAGCTTTCTTT.